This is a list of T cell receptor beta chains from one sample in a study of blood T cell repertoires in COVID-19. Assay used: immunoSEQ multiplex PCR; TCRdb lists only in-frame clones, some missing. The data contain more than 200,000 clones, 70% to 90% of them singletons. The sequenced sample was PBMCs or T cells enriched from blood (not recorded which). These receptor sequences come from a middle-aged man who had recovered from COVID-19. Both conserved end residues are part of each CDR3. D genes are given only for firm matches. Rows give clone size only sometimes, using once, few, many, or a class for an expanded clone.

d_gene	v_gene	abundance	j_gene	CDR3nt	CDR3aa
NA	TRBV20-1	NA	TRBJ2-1	TGCAGTGCTAGTATTCTAGAGGGTTACAATGAGCAGTTCTTC	CSASILEGYNEQFF
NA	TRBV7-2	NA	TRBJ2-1	TGTGCCAGCAGCCTTCGGACAGGACTATCCTACAATGAGCAGTTCTTC	CASSLRTGLSYNEQFF
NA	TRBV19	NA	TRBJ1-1	TGTGCCAGTAACTCAGGGGAGATCACTGAAGCTTTCTTT	CASNSGEITEAFF
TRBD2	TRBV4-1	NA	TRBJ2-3	TGCGCCAGCAGCCAAGATCTTTATGGACTAGCGGGGGGCACAGATACGCAGTATTTT	CASSQDLYGLAGGTDTQYF
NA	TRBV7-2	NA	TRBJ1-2	TGTGCCAGCAGCTTAGCCCCGGGGAATGGCTACACCTTC	CASSLAPGNGYTF
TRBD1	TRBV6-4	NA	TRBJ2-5	TGTGCCAGCAGTGACTCCAGAACTAAGGGGGGACAGGGGGCACCGGAGACCCAGTACTTC	CASSDSRTKGGQGAPETQYF
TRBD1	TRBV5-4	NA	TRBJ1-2	TGTGCCAGCAGCTTGGGCGGGACAGGGGATGGCTACACCTTC	CASSLGGTGDGYTF
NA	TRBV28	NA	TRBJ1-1	TGTGCCAGCAGTTCAGGTCCTTTCGACGCTTTCTTT	CASSSGPFDAFF
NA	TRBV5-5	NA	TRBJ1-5	TGTGCCAGCGACAGGTATAGCGGCAATCAGCCCCAGCATTTT	CASDRYSGNQPQHF
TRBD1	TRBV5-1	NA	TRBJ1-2	TGCGCCAGCAGCTTGGGACAGGGGATTGGCTACACCTTC	CASSLGQGIGYTF
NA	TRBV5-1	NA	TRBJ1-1	TGCGCCAGCAGCATTACAGGAGAAGCTTTCTTT	CASSITGEAFF
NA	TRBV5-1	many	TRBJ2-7	TGCGCCAGCAGCGGCGGGCCTTCCTACGAGCAGTACTTC	CASSGGPSYEQYF
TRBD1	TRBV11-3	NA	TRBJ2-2	TGTGCCAGCAGCGCCAGGGGCCAGGGGGCGTACACCGGGGAGCTGTTTTTT	CASSARGQGAYTGELFF
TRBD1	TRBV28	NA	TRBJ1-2	TGTGCCAGCAGTCCATCGGCAGGGGGGAGCTATGGCTACACCTTC	CASSPSAGGSYGYTF
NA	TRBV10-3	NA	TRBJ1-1	TGTGCCATCAGTGAACGGGGGGAGGACACTGAAGCTTTCTTT	CAISERGEDTEAFF
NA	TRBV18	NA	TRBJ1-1	TGTGCCAGCTCACCACTTTCTACTGAAGCTTTCTTT	CASSPLSTEAFF
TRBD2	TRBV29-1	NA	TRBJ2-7	TGCAGCGTTGAAGATCTACTAGCGGGAGGGCGCGAGCAGTACTTC	CSVEDLLAGGREQYF
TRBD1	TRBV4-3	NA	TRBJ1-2	TGCGCCAGCAGCCAAGATCACAGGGGGGATGGCTACACCTTC	CASSQDHRGDGYTF
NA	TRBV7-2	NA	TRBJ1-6	TGTGCCAGCAGCCCCAGAACAGGGTCGAATTCACCCCTCCACTTT	CASSPRTGSNSPLHF
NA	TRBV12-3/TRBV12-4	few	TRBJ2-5	TGTGCCAGCAGTTTAGACTCGCGAGAGACCCAGTACTTC	CASSLDSRETQYF
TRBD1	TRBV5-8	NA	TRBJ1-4	TGTGCCAGCAGCGCGCGACAGGGTATGCCAAATGAAAAACTGTTTTTT	CASSARQGMPNEKLFF
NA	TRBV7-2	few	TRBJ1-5	TGTGCCAGCAGCTCCCCGGGCAATCAGCCCCAGCATTTT	CASSSPGNQPQHF
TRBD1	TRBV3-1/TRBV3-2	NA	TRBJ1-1	TGTGCCAGCAGCCCTGGACAGGCGAACACTGAAGCTTTCTTT	CASSPGQANTEAFF
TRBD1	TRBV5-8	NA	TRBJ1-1	TGTGCCAGCAGCTACAGGGGGCGGGGCACTGAAGCTTTCTTT	CASSYRGRGTEAFF
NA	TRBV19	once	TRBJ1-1	TGTGCCAGTAGTATTGGTAGCACTGAAGCTTTCTTT	CASSIGSTEAFF
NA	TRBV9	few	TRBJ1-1	TGTGCCAGCAGCGTTGGCAGAAACACTGAAGCTTTCTTT	CASSVGRNTEAFF
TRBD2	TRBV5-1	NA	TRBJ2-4	TGCGCCAGCAGCTCGGGGAGGGACTCCGGAGCCAAAAACATTCAGTACTTC	CASSSGRDSGAKNIQYF
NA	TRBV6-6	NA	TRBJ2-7	TGTGCCAGCAGACCCGGACAGAATTCCTACGAGCAGTACTTC	CASRPGQNSYEQYF
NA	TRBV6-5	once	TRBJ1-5	TGTGCCAGCTCGACAACCTATAGCAATCAGCCCCAGCATTTT	CASSTTYSNQPQHF
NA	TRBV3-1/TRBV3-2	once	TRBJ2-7	TGTGCCAGCAGTTATTGGACTGGAGAGGTCTACGAGCAGTACTTC	CASSYWTGEVYEQYF
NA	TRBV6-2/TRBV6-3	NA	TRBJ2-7	TGTGCCAGCAGTCGCGGGGTGCTGGGCACCGGGCAGTACTTC	CASSRGVLGTGQYF
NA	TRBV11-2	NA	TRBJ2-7	TGTGCCAGCAGCTTAGCCCCCCGGGTCGTTAGCGCCTACGAGCAGTACTTC	CASSLAPRVVSAYEQYF
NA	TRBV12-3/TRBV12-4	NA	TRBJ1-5	TGTGCCAGCAGTTTATCAGGTAGTCAGCCCCAGCATTTT	CASSLSGSQPQHF
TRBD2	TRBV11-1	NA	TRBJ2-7	TGTGCCAGCAGCTTATCCCTAGCGGATTACGAGCAGTACTTC	CASSLSLADYEQYF
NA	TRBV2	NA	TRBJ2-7	TGTGCCAGCAGGATGAGGACAGAAGCCTACGAGCAGTACTTC	CASRMRTEAYEQYF
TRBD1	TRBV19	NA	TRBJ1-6	TGTGCCAGTAGTACTCCCGGGACAGGGAATTCACCCCTCCACTTT	CASSTPGTGNSPLHF
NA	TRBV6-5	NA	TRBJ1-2	TGTGCCAGCAGTTCACAGGGAAATGGCTACACCTTC	CASSSQGNGYTF